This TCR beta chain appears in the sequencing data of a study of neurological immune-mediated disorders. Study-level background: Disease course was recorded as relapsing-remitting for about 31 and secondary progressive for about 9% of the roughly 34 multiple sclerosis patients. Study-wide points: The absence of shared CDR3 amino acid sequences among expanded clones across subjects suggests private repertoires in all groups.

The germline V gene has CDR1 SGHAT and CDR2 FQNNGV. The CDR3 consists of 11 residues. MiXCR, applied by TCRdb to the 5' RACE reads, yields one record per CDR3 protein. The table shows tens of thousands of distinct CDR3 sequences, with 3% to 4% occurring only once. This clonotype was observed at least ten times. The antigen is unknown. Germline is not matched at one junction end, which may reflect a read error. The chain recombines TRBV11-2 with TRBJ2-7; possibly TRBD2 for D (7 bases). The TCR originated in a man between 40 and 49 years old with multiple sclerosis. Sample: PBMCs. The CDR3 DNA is TGTGCCAGCAGTGGGGGGGGCAGCGTCCACTTC. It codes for CASSGGGSVHF.